Sequencing of this T cell receptor beta chain was carried out in a study of blood T cell repertoires in COVID-19. The wider study: Spain, Italy and the United States supplied samples that represented acute and convalescent COVID-19. T cells, B-cell-depleted T cells, or PBMCs supplied cDNA or gDNA.

Study processing details: The authors estimated nucleated cell counts from reference gene primer amplification. Generated by immunoSEQ multiplex PCR, the TCRdb table keeps only in-frame clones and is missing some. V, J and clone size reflect that table, while D and trimming were determined from the DNA. The sample includes about 200,000 clones, 70% to 90% seen only once; the top ten take about 13%. V shed 2 bases and J 3 bases; nucleotides not matched to a gene: 8. CDR1 and CDR2 (germline): SGHRS, YFSETQ. This CDR3 region has 17 residues. The count of this clone is one. Sequenced material: peripheral blood. The receptor's source is a human donor in a cohort sampled during active COVID-19. The chain links TRBV5-1 to TRBJ2-2; 9 bases are shared with TRBD2. The chain's CDR3 is CASSLLSGRQHTGELFF. The DNA of the CDR3 is TGCGCCAGCAGCTTACTTAGCGGGAGACAGCACACCGGGGAGCTGTTTTTT.